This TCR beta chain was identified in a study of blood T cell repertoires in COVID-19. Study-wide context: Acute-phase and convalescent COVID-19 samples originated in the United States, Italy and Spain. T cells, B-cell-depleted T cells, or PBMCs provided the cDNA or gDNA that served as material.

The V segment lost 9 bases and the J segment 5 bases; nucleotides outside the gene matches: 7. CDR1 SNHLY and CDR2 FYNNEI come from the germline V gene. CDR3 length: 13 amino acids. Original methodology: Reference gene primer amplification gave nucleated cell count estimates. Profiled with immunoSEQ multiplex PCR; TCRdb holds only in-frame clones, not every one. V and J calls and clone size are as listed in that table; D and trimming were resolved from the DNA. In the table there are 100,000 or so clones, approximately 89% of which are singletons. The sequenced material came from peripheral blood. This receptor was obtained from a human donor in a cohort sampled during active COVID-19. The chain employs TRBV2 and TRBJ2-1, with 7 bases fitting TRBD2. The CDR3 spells CASHRLADNEQFF. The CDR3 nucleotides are TGTGCCAGTCATCGGCTAGCGGACAATGAGCAGTTCTTC.